The 9 T cell receptor beta chains given below trace back to one sample, sequenced in a study of CD8 T cells in ankylosing spondylitis. Using its own MiXCR run on the 5' RACE reads, TCRdb lists one record per CDR3 protein. Among about 300,000 distinct CDR3 sequences, around 10% were seen once, and the ten largest hold roughly 9.2%. The source material was blood, either unsorted or a sorted T cell fraction (not recorded which). The receptors come from a female donor with ankylosing spondylitis or in good health (not recorded which).

This clonotype has a count of ten or more. J is TRBJ2-1 and V is TRBV5-6, with D uncertain. CDR1 and CDR2 (germline): SGHDT, YYEEEE. V was trimmed by 0 bases and J by 7 bases, leaving 14 bases between them. This CDR3 is built from 15 residues. CDR3 in DNA: TGTGCCAGCAGCTTGGGGGTCTACCCGGGTAATGAGCAGTTCTTC. Residues: CASSLGVYPGNEQFF.

This clonotype has only one observation. The germline gene is not matched at one end of the junction; a read error may be the cause. V gene TRBV28 combines with J gene TRBJ1-5; D is possibly TRBD1 (5 bases). In germline, CDR1 is MDHEN, CDR2 SYDVKM. The CDR3 is 14 amino acids. The CDR3 protein is CVSRAGTREGPQHF. CDR3 bases: TGTGTCAGCAGGGCCGGGACTCGAGAGGGGCCCCAGCATTTT.

This clonotype was recorded many times. The V gene is TRBV5-1, the J gene TRBJ1-1; 8 bases line up with TRBD1. V was pared by 5 bases and J by 2 bases, with 8 bases of the junction left unmatched. This CDR3 contains 15 residues. CDR1 and CDR2 (germline): SGHRS, YFSETQ. CDR3 residues: CASRTGQGRNTEAFF. The CDR3 DNA is TGCGCCAGCAGAACCGGACAGGGAAGAAACACTGAAGCTTTCTTT.

This clonotype appeared a few times. The CDR3 is CASSLPKTSGRAGGNEQFF. The CDR3 nucleotides are TGCGCCAGCAGCCTGCCAAAGACTAGCGGGAGGGCCGGGGGCAATGAGCAGTTCTTC. V and J are TRBV5-1 and TRBJ2-1; 14 bases are shared with TRBD2. The CDR3 contains 19 residues. The V gene end was trimmed by 4 bases and the J gene end by 6 bases; junction bases not matched to a gene: 15. The V gene's germline CDR1 is SGHRS and CDR2 YFSETQ.

Ten or more counts support this clonotype. V and J are TRBV20-1 and TRBJ2-7; D is undetermined. CDR1 and CDR2 from the germline V gene are DFQATT and SNEGSKA (reference sequence). Between the trimmed V and J ends, which lost 3 bases and 0 bases, there was a span of 12 bases. The CDR3 has 14 residues. The CDR3 here is CSARKAADSYEQYF. CDR3 coding DNA: TGCAGTGCTAGGAAGGCCGCGGACTCCTACGAGCAGTACTTC.

This clonotype occurred a few times. This chain connects TRBV28 to TRBJ1-2, with 8 bases that match TRBD1. There are 15 residues in the CDR3. Unmatched junction bases numbered 12, after V lost 7 bases and J lost 5 bases. Germline V gene data show CDR1 as MDHEN and CDR2 as SYDVKM. The CDR3 nucleotides are TGTGCCAGCACCACAGGACAGGGACAAATTTATGGCTACACCTTC. Protein product: CASTTGQGQIYGYTF.

This clonotype has at least ten counts. The chain combines TRBV12-3 or TRBV12-4 with TRBJ2-5, with a tentative D call TRBD1 (6 bases). With 5 bases removed from V and 4 bases from J, the gap between germline ends came to 17 bases. This CDR3 comprises 15 residues. Here the CDR3 reads CASSPGTFRGETQYF. Written as DNA, the CDR3 is TGTGCCAGCAGTCCCGGGACATTTAGGGGAGAGACCCAGTACTTC.

This clonotype was counted many times. The V call is TRBV7-9, the J call TRBJ1-5; 8 bases are shared with TRBD1. The germline V gene has CDR1 SEHNR and CDR2 FQNEAQ (reference sequence). The CDR3 extends over 15 amino acids. J lost 5 bases, V lost 4 bases, and 7 bases had no gene match. Written as DNA, the CDR3 is TGTGCCAGCAGCTCCCTACAGGGGGGTTATCAGCCCCAGCATTTT. Its protein product is CASSSLQGGYQPQHF.

This clonotype was seen more than once but under ten times. The chain uses TRBV7-2 and TRBJ1-5, with D uncertain. V lost 4 bases to trimming and J lost 7 bases, with 14 bases between them. The CDR3 runs to 14 residues. Germline CDR1 reads SGHTA; CDR2 reads FQGNSA. CDR3 loop: CASSSTERYQPQHF. The CDR3 nucleotides are TGTGCCAGCAGCTCCACCGAGAGGTACCAGCCCCAGCATTTT.